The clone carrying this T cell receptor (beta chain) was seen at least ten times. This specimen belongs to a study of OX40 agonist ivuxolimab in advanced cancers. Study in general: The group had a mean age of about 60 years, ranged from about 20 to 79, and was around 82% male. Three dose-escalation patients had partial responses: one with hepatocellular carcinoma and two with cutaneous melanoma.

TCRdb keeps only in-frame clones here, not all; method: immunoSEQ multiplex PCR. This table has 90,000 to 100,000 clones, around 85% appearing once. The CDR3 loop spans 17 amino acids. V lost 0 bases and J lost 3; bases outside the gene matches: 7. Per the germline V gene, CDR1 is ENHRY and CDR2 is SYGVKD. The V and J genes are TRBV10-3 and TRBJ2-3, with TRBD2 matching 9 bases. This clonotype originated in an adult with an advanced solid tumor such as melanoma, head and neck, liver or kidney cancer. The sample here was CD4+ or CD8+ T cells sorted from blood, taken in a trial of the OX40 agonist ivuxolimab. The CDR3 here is CAISESGSGSLTDTQYF. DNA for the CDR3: TGTGCCATCAGTGAGTCGGGTAGCGGGAGTCTGACAGATACGCAGTATTTT.